Shown below are 28 T cell receptor beta chains from a single sample sequenced in a study of blood T cell repertoires in COVID-19 (dated by TCRdb to the early 2020s). Library preparation used the immunoSEQ multiplex PCR assay. TCRdb provides this immuneACCESS table in a form limited to in-frame rearrangements. Some clones are lacking; in checked studies, under half of them reflect an unresolved V gene, and why the rest are absent is not known. The sample table lists 120,000 or so clones, about 83% of them with a count of one. The ten biggest clones cover roughly 2.2% of the sample. Sequencing was done on a sample of peripheral blood. The receptor set was obtained from a woman in her fifties or sixties with acute or convalescent COVID-19.

This chain uses TRBV20-1 with TRBJ1-3; the D gene is possibly TRBD1 (6 bases). With 6 bases removed from V and 11 bases from J, the gap between germline ends came to 14 bases. This CDR3 comprises 11 residues. Looked up from germline, CDR1 is DFQATT and CDR2 is SNEGSKA (reference sequence). This chain's CDR3 is CSAERGGAIYF. CDR3 DNA sequence: TGCAGTGCCGAAAGGGGGGGGGCCATATATTTT.

The chain carries TRBV4-2 and TRBJ1-2, with 9 bases matching TRBD1. Germline V gene data show CDR1 as LGHNA and CDR2 as YNFKEQ. The CDR3 loop spans 15 amino acids. V lost 4 bases, J lost 5 bases, and 8 bases stayed unmatched. CDR3 coding DNA: TGTGCCAGCAGCCCCACAGGGGGCAAGGGATATGGCTACACCTTC. Its translation: CASSPTGGKGYGYTF.

This chain links TRBV30 with TRBJ2-7, with TRBD1 identical over 9 bases. V lost 0 bases and J lost 4; bases outside the gene matches: 7. CDR3 length: 15 amino acids. Per germline, CDR1 GTSNPN and CDR2 SVGIG (reference sequence). CDR3 amino acids: CAWSVPAQGAYEQYF. CDR3 in DNA: TGTGCCTGGAGTGTACCCGCACAGGGGGCATACGAGCAGTACTTC.

The chain is built from TRBV24-1 and TRBJ2-5, with a possible D match to TRBD1 (6 bases). CDR1 and CDR2 (germline): KGHDR, SFDVKD. The CDR3 covers 13 residues. The ends were cut back, 9 bases at V and 7 bases at J, with 17 bases in the middle. This CDR3 reads CATGIIPGVTQYF. CDR3 bases: TGTGCCACCGGGATAATCCCAGGGGTGACCCAGTACTTC.

The chain joins TRBV27 to TRBJ2-3, with 7 nucleotides matching TRBD1. Unmatched junction bases numbered 7, after V lost 6 bases and J lost 4 bases. The CDR3 has 14 residues. Germline assignment: CDR1 MNHEY and CDR2 SMNVEV (reference sequence). CDR3 protein: CASRSGGVADTQYF. The CDR3 DNA reads as TGTGCCAGCAGGTCAGGGGGAGTCGCAGATACGCAGTATTTT.

V and J are TRBV11-2 and TRBJ2-2; 8 bases are shared with TRBD1. CDR3 length: 16 amino acids. Trimming removed 2 bases from V and 3 bases from J; junction bases left unmatched: 5. CDR1 and CDR2 (germline): SGHAT, FQNNGV. CDR3 coding DNA: TGTGCCAGCAGCTTAAACAGGGGGACTGACACCGGGGAGCTGTTTTTT. This codes for CASSLNRGTDTGELFF. The full variable domain, rest sourced from reference TRBV11-2 and TRBJ2-2, is EAGVAQSPRYKIIEKRQSVAFWCNPISGHATLYWYQQILGQGPKLLIQFQNNGVVDDSQLPKDRFSAERLKGVDSTLKIQPAKLEDSAVYLCASSLNRGTDTGELFFGEGSRLTVL.

CDR3 nucleotides: TGTGCCAGCAGCTCAACATCTGGAAACACCATATATTTT. This codes for CASSSTSGNTIYF. The chain recombines TRBV11-3 with TRBJ1-3, with unresolved D. V lost 4 bases and J lost 1, with 5 bases in between. Germline CDR1 and CDR2: SGHNT and YENEEA. The CDR3 is made up of 13 amino acids.

A note on this clone: Other DNA variants within this sample encode the same CDR3. The chain carries TRBV18 and TRBJ1-2, with D possibly TRBD1 on 6 matching bases. V was clipped by 6 bases and J by 8 bases, with 10 bases between them. Germline CDR1 and CDR2: KGHSH and LQKENI. CDR3 length: 11 amino acids. CDR3: CASSPGEGYTF. The CDR3 region has the DNA TGTGCCAGCTCTCCAGGGGAGGGCTACACCTTC.

The chain couples TRBV5-1 to TRBJ1-3, with a weak D call TRBD1 (6 bases). The CDR3 is 14 residues long. Between the trimmed V and J ends, which lost 0 bases and 4 bases, there was a span of 8 bases. Looked up from germline, CDR1 is SGHRS and CDR2 is YFSETQ. The CDR3, as DNA: TGCGCCAGCAGCTTGGGGGGGCGAGGAAACACCATATATTTT. Amino acid sequence: CASSLGGRGNTIYF.

The chain has TRBV9 and TRBJ2-5; 13 bases are a match to TRBD2. The length of the CDR3 is 17 residues. Germline trimming cut 4 bases from V and 1 base from J; bases unmatched to any gene: 7. The germline CDR1 and CDR2 sequences are SGDLS and YYNGEE. The CDR3 reads CASSIGLAGAFQETQYF. The CDR3 coding sequence is TGTGCCAGCAGCATTGGACTAGCGGGAGCTTTCCAAGAGACCCAGTACTTC.

The chain carries TRBV13 and TRBJ1-2, with 8 bases lining up with TRBD1. This CDR3 is built from 13 residues. V shed 5 bases and J 7 bases; nucleotides not matched to a gene: 6. CDR1 PRHDT and CDR2 FYEKMQ come from the germline V gene (reference sequence). The CDR3 region is CASSTRGHGGYTF. In nucleotides, the CDR3 is TGTGCCAGCAGCACCAGGGGGCACGGTGGCTACACCTTC. Complete variable domain (other parts from reference TRBV13 and TRBJ1-2): AAGVIQSPRHLIKEKRETATLKCYPIPRHDTVYWYQQGPGQDPQFLISFYEKMQSDKGSIPDRFSAQQFSDYHSELNMSSLELGDSALYFCASSTRGHGGYTFGSGTRLTVV.

This chain links TRBV4-1 with TRBJ2-1; 8 bases line up with TRBD2. Germline lookup yields CDR1 MGHRA and CDR2 YSYEKL. After removal of 0 bases from V and 3 bases from J, the junction contained 7 bases not matched to a gene. The CDR3 spans 17 residues. The chain's CDR3 is CASSQDGTSGYYNEQFF. CDR3 nucleotide sequence: TGCGCCAGCAGCCAAGATGGGACTAGTGGGTACTACAATGAGCAGTTCTTC.

This chain joins TRBV7-9 and TRBJ1-6; maybe TRBD1 (5 bases). CDR3 size: 14 residues. CDR1 is SEHNR and CDR2 is FQNEAQ in the germline V gene (reference sequence). Trimming cost V 2 bases and J 8 bases, with 10 bases left between them. As DNA, the CDR3 is TGTGCCAGCAGCTTACTTGACAGAGATTCACCCCTCCACTTT. As protein: CASSLLDRDSPLHF.

The J gene is TRBJ1-3, the V gene TRBV3-1 (or the pseudogene TRBV3-2), with D tentatively TRBD1 (5 bases). There are 17 residues in the CDR3. The V gene lost 0 bases and the J gene lost 3 bases, with 15 bases spanning the gap. Germline V gene sequence: CDR1 LGHDT, CDR2 YNNKEL (reference sequence). This CDR3 is CASSQDGSQGYGNTIYF. CDR3 nucleotides: TGTGCCAGCAGCCAAGATGGGTCCCAGGGATATGGAAACACCATATATTTT.

V usage is TRBV15 and J usage is TRBJ1-1; maybe TRBD1 (6 bases). The CDR3 covers 11 residues. Per germline, CDR1 LNHNV and CDR2 YYDKDF (reference sequence). This chain's CDR3 is CAAGGEAEAFF. CDR3 nucleotide sequence: TGTGCTGCTGGGGGCGAGGCTGAAGCTTTCTTT.

This clone was observed once. The chain carries TRBV6-2 or TRBV6-3 and TRBJ1-4, with TRBD1 as a possible D gene (6 bases). Per germline, CDR1 MNHEY and CDR2 SVGEGT. The CDR3 is made up of 17 amino acids. Trimming left V 2 bases short and J 4 bases short, with 17 bases between. CDR3 coding DNA: TGTGCCAGCAGTTACCCTCCCCGGGACACGCGTAATGAAAAACTGTTTTTT. This translates into CASSYPPRDTRNEKLFF.

This chain joins TRBV9 and TRBJ2-5, with 7 bases fitting TRBD2. V lost 0 bases, J lost 2 bases, and 13 bases stayed unmatched. Per germline, CDR1 SGDLS and CDR2 YYNGEE. This CDR3 comprises 18 residues. The CDR3 region is CASSVAGSSGPQQETQYF. The CDR3 DNA reads TGTGCCAGCAGCGTAGCTGGGTCTAGCGGACCCCAACAAGAGACCCAGTACTTC.

This clone was seen only a few times. The chain uses TRBV4-3 and TRBJ2-3; TRBD2 matches at 9 bases. V shed 0 bases and J 2 bases; nucleotides not matched to a gene: 3. The CDR3 is made up of 16 amino acids. Germline V gene data show CDR1 as LGHNA and CDR2 as YSLEER. The chain's CDR3 is CASSQEAGGPTDTQYF. The CDR3 bases are TGCGCCAGCAGCCAAGAGGCGGGGGGGCCCACAGATACGCAGTATTTT.

In this sample, this clone turned up once. The V gene is TRBV5-6, the J gene TRBJ1-1, with D perhaps TRBD1 (5 bases). V was trimmed by 1 base and J by 10 bases, leaving 23 bases between them. In germline, CDR1 is SGHDT, CDR2 YYEEEE. There are 16 residues in the CDR3. This chain's CDR3 is CASSLNFGANPRGAFF. CDR3 DNA sequence: TGTGCCAGCAGCTTGAATTTTGGGGCTAATCCAAGAGGAGCTTTCTTT.

In its sample, this clone was seen once. This chain connects TRBV15 to TRBJ1-3; D not certain. Germline lookup yields CDR1 LNHNV and CDR2 YYDKDF (reference sequence). V was pared by 4 bases and J by 0 bases, with 10 bases between. This CDR3 is 15 amino acids long. The CDR3 DNA is TGTGCCACCAGCACTTACGCGGGCTCTGGAAACACCATATATTTT. Encoded protein: CATSTYAGSGNTIYF.

This sequence joins TRBV5-1 and TRBJ1-2, with 7 bases fitting TRBD1. The CDR3 length is 15 residues. Looked up from germline, CDR1 is SGHRS and CDR2 is YFSETQ. V shed 5 bases and J 3 bases; nucleotides not matched to a gene: 10. The CDR3 here is CASSRDRVNDYGYTF. The DNA of the CDR3 is TGCGCCAGCAGTCGCGACAGGGTAAACGACTATGGCTACACCTTC.

The sample holds a few counts of this clone. The gene calls are TRBV9 and TRBJ1-2, with TRBD1 as a possible D gene (5 bases). The V end was cut by 4 bases, the J end by 6 bases, with 22 bases between. Germline CDR1 is SGDLS and CDR2 is YYNGEE. The CDR3 loop spans 16 amino acids. CDR3 nucleotides: TGTGCCAGCAGCACCACCATCTTACCTGGGACTCATGGCTACACCTTC. It yields the protein CASSTTILPGTHGYTF.

The CDR3 protein is CATSDTREGEETQYF. The CDR3 region has the DNA TGTGCCACCAGTGATACCCGCGAAGGGGAAGAGACCCAGTACTTC. This chain links TRBV24-1 with TRBJ2-5; D might be TRBD1 (5 bases). Germline loops: CDR1 KGHDR, CDR2 SFDVKD. The CDR3 runs 15 residues. Trimming stripped 3 bases from V and 3 bases from J, with 13 bases between.

The chain carries TRBV25-1 and TRBJ2-2, with D hard to call. This CDR3 region has 14 residues. With 8 bases removed from V and 1 base from J, the gap between germline ends came to 11 bases. Per the germline V gene, CDR1 is MGHDK and CDR2 is SYGVNS. The CDR3 is CASARELNTGELFF. In DNA form, the CDR3 reads TGTGCCAGCGCTAGAGAATTGAACACCGGGGAGCTGTTTTTT.

The chain has TRBV2 and TRBJ2-7; TRBD1 matches 9 bases. The CDR3 length is 15 residues. Trimming at V came to 4 bases and at J to 3 bases, leaving 7 bases not matched to a gene. The germline CDR1 and CDR2 sequences are SNHLY and FYNNEI. The CDR3 nucleotides read TGTGCCAGCAGTGTTCGCCGGGACAGGGTCTACGAGCAGTACTTC. It encodes CASSVRRDRVYEQYF.

The V call is TRBV27, the J call TRBJ2-7; no firm D call. The CDR3 contains 9 residues. Germline V CDR1 and CDR2: MNHEY, SMNVEV (reference sequence). Trimming removed 8 bases at V and 3 bases at J, with 2 bases between. CDR3 in DNA: TGTGCCAGCTACTACGAGCAGTACTTC. It encodes CASYYEQYF.

The chain has TRBV5-1 and TRBJ2-3; 8 bases align to TRBD2. CDR3 length: 19 amino acids. CDR1 and CDR2 from the germline V gene are SGHRS and YFSETQ. The junction had 12 bases not matched to a gene; V was cut back by 0 bases and J by 0 bases. CDR3 amino acids: CASSLESRLARSSTDTQYF. In nucleotides, the CDR3 is TGCGCCAGCAGCTTGGAATCGAGACTAGCGAGATCGAGCACAGATACGCAGTATTTT. The full variable domain, completed using reference TRBV5-1 and TRBJ2-3, is KAGVTQTPRYLIKTRGQQVTLSCSPISGHRSVSWYQQTPGQGLQFLFEYFSETQRNKGNFPGRFSGRQFSNSRSEMNVSTLELGDSALYLCASSLESRLARSSTDTQYFGPGTRLTVL.

The V gene is TRBV10-3, the J gene TRBJ2-2; 9 positions agree with TRBD1. The germline V gene encodes CDR1 ENHRY and CDR2 SYGVKD. The CDR3 has 12 amino acids. The J segment lost 5 bases and the V segment lost 11 bases, leaving 3 bases of the junction unmatched. CDR3: CAFGTGTGELFF. DNA for the CDR3: TGTGCCTTCGGGACAGGGACCGGGGAGCTGTTTTTT.